This T cell receptor beta chain was profiled in a study of blood T cells in healthy people across ages. About the research overall: Capture by template switching was about one barcoded beta molecule per two T cells.

Extraction yielded at least 6 micrograms of total RNA per sample. A sample-barcoded 5' primer and a J-beta primer mix were used in a second PCR of about 6 to 12 cycles. TCRdb called the 5' RACE reads again in MiXCR, with one record for every CDR3 protein. The repertoire holds some 700,000 distinct CDR3 sequences, roughly 44% seen once, with 20% to 25% in the top ten. CDR3 length: 12 amino acids. The germline CDR1 and CDR2 sequences are DFQATT and SNEGSKA (reference sequence). The ends were cut back, 3 bases at V and 11 bases at J, with 16 bases in the middle. The clonotype was recovered from an older woman in good health. The specimen sequenced was blood. This sequence joins TRBV20-1 and TRBJ2-5; weak D call: TRBD2 (6 bases). DNA for the CDR3: TGCAGTGCTAGTTACGGAGCGGGCGGGCAGTACTTC. It codes for CSASYGAGGQYF.